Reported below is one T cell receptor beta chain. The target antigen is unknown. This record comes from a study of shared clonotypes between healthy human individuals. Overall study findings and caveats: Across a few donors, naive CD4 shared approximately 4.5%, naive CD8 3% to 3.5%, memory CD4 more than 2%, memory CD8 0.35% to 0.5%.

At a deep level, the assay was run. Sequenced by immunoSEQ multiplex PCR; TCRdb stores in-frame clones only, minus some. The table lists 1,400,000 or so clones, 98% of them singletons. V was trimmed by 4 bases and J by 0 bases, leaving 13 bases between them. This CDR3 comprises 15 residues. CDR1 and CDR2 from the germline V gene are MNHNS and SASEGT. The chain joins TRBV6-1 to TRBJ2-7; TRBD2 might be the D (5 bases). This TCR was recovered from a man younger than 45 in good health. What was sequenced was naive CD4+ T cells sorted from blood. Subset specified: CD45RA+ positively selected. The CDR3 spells CASSVGGQSSYEQYF. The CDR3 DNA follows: TGTGCCAGCAGTGTAGGCGGGCAAAGCTCCTACGAGCAGTACTTC.